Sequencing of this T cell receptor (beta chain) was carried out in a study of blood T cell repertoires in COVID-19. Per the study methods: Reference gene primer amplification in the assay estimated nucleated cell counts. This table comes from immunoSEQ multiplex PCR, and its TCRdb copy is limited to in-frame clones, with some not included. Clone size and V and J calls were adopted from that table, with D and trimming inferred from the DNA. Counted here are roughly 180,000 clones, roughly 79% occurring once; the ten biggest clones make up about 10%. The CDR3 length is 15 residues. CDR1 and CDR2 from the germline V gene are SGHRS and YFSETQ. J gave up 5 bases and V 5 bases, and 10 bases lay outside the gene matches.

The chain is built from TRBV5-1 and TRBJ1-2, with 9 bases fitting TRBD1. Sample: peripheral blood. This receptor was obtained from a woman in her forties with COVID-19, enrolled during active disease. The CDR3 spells CASRSEQGARYGYTF. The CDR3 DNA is TGCGCCAGCAGATCGGAACAGGGGGCGAGGTATGGCTACACCTTC.